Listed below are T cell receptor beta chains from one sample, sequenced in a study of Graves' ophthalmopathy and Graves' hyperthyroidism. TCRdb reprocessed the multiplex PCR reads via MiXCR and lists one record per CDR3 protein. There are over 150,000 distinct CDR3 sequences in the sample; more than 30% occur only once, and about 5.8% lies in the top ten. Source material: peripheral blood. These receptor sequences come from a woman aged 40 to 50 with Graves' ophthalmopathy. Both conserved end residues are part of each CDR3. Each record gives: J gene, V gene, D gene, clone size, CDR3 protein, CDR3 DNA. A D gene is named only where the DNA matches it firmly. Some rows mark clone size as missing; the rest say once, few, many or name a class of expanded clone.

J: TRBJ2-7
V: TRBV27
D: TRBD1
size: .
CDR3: CASSLSWRQGACEQYF
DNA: TGTGCCAGCAGTTTATCGTGGCGACAGGGGGCTTGCGAGCAGTACTTC

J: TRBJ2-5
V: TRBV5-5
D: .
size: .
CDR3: CASSLEGKETQYF
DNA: TGTGCCAGCAGCTTGGAGGGGAAAGAGACCCAGTACTTC

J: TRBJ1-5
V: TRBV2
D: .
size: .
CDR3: CASSEPWEVRPQHF
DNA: TGTGCCAGCAGTGAGCCGTGGGAGGTTCGGCCCCAGCATTTT

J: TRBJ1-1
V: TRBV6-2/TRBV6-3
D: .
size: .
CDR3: CASSRTTVNTEAFF
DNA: TGTGCCAGCAGCCGTACGACGGTGAACACTGAAGCTTTCTTT

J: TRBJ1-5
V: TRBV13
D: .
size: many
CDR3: CASSSSAQPQHF
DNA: TGTGCCAGCAGCTCAAGTGCCCAGCCCCAGCATTTT

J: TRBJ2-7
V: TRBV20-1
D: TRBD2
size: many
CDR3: CSAREVDAGVHEQYF
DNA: TGCAGTGCTAGAGAGGTTGACGCGGGAGTCCACGAGCAGTACTTC

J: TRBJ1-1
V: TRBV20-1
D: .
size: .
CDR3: CSAREGGVAEAFF
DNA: TGCAGTGCTAGAGAGGGAGGGGTCGCTGAAGCTTTCTTT

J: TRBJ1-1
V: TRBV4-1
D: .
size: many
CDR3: CASSQDWGGNTEAFF
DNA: TGCGCCAGCAGCCAAGATTGGGGGGGGAACACTGAAGCTTTCTTT

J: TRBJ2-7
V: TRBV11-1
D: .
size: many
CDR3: CASSSSNEQYF
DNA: TGTGCCAGCAGCTCAAGCAACGAGCAGTACTTC

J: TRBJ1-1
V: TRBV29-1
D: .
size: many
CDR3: CSVVRVNTEAFF
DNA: TGCAGCGTTGTCAGGGTCAACACTGAAGCTTTCTTT

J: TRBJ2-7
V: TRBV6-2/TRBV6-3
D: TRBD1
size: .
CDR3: CASSSGDRARGRYEQYF
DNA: TGTGCCAGCAGTTCTGGGGACAGGGCCAGGGGGCGGTACGAGCAGTACTTC

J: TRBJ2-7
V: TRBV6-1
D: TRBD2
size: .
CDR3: CASSKLAGGAVEQYF
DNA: TGTGCCAGCAGTAAACTAGCGGGAGGAGCGGTCGAGCAGTACTTC

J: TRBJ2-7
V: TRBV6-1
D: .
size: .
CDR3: CASRASAEQYF
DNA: TGTGCCAGCCGTGCCTCTGCGGAGCAGTACTTC

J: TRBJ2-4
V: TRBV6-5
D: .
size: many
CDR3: CASSYGSTKNIQYF
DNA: TGTGCCAGCAGTTACGGCTCCACCAAAAACATTCAGTACTTC

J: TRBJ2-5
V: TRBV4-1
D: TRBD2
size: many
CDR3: CASSQYIGGVGETQYF
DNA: TGCGCCAGCAGCCAATATATCGGGGGGGTGGGAGAGACCCAGTACTTC

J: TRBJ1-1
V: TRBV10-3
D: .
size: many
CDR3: CAIQKQGRDTEAFF
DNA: TGTGCCATTCAGAAACAGGGAAGGGACACTGAAGCTTTCTTT

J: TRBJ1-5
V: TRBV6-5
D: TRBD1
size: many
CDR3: CASSYSARGRGNQPQHF
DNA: TGTGCCAGCAGTTACTCGGCCAGGGGGCGCGGTAATCAGCCCCAGCATTTT

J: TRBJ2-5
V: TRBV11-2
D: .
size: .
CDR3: CASSFNDYQETQYF
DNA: TGTGCCAGCAGCTTTAATGATTACCAAGAGACCCAGTACTTC

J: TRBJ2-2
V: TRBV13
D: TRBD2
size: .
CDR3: CASSLAQRGLAGVETGELFF
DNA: TGTGCCAGCAGCTTAGCCCAACGGGGACTAGCGGGAGTCGAGACCGGGGAGCTGTTTTTT

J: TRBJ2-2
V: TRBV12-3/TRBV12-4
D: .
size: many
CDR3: CASRPGLNTGELFF
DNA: TGTGCCAGCAGACCCGGGCTGAACACCGGGGAGCTGTTTTTT

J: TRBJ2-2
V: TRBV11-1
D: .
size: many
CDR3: CASSFVYQGRITGELFF
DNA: TGTGCCAGCAGCTTTGTATATCAGGGAAGGATCACCGGGGAGCTGTTTTTT

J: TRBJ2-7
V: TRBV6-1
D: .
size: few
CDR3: CASSPDTKGVYEQYF
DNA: TGTGCCAGCAGTCCGGACACTAAAGGGGTCTACGAGCAGTACTTC

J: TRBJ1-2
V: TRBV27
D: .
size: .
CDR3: CASSFQGSFDGYTF
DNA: TGTGCCAGCAGTTTTCAGGGGTCCTTTGATGGCTACACCTTC

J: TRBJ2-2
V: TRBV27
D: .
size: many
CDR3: CASTPALPGVAGELFF
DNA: TGTGCCAGCACCCCGGCCCTGCCTGGGGTCGCCGGGGAGCTGTTTTTT

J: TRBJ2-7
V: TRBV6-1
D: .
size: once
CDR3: CASTLSGASSSYEQYF
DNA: TGTGCCAGCACATTATCAGGGGCCTCCAGCTCCTACGAGCAGTACTTC

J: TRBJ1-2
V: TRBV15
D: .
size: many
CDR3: CATSRGRGDNGYTF
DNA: TGTGCCACCAGCAGAGGAAGGGGGGACAATGGCTACACCTTC

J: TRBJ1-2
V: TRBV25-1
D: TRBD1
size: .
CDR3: CASRSGTADKNYGYTF
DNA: TGTGCCAGCCGAAGCGGGACAGCGGATAAAAACTATGGCTACACCTTC

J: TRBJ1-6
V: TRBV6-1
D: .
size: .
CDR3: CASSKGSPNNSPLHF
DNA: TGTGCCAGCAGTAAAGGGTCTCCTAATAATTCACCCCTCCACTTT

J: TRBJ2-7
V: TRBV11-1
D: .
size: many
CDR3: CASGRYSYEQYF
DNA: TGTGCCAGCGGCAGGTACTCGTACGAGCAGTACTTC

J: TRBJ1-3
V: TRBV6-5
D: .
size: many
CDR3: CASSSQPLSGNTIYF
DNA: TGTGCCAGCAGTTCCCAGCCGCTCTCTGGAAACACCATATATTTT

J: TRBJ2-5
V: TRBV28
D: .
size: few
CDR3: CASSLVAVQETQYF
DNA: TGTGCCAGCAGTTTAGTGGCAGTCCAAGAGACCCAGTACTTC

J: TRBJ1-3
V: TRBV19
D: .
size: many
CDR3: CASRVGGSSGNTIYF
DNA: TGTGCCAGTAGAGTCGGAGGGTCATCAGGAAACACCATATATTTT

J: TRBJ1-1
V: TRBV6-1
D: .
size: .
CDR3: CASREWGGVNTEAFF
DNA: TGTGCCAGCCGGGAGTGGGGGGGGGTGAACACTGAAGCTTTCTTT

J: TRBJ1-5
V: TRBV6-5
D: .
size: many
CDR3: CASSYSIGDQPQHF
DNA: TGTGCCAGCAGTTACTCAATTGGGGATCAGCCCCAGCATTTT

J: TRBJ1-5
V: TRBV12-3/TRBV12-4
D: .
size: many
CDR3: CASSVRSQPQHF
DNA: TGTGCCAGCAGTGTACGGTCTCAGCCCCAGCATTTT

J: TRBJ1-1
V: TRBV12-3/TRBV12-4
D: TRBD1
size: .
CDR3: CASTRTGSILF
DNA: TGTGCCAGCACGCGGACAGGTTCAATCCTCTTT

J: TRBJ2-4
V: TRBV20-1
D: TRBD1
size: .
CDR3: CSAEGQGPKNIQYF
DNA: TGCAGTGCTGAGGGACAGGGGCCCAAAAACATTCAGTACTTC

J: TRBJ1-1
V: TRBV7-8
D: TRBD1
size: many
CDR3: CASSSRQGEAFF
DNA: TGTGCCAGCAGCTCCCGACAGGGCGAGGCTTTCTTT

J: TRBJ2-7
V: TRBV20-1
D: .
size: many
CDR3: CSARSGAPYEQYF
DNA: TGCAGTGCTAGGTCCGGGGCCCCCTACGAGCAGTACTTC

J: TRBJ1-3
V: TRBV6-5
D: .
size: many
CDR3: CASSFGGSNTIYF
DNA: TGTGCCAGCAGTTTCGGGGGGTCCAACACCATATATTTT

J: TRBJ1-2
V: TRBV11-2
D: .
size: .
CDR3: CASSLFGGGRTGYTF
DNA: TGTGCCAGCAGCTTATTCGGCGGGGGACGAACTGGCTACACCTTC

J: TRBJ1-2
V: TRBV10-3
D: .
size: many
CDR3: CAISPDHYGYTF
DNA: TGTGCCATCAGTCCGGACCACTATGGCTACACCTTC

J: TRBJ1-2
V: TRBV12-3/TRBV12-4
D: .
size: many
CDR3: CASSFSGGIYGYTF
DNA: TGTGCCAGCAGTTTCAGTGGGGGAATCTATGGCTACACCTTC

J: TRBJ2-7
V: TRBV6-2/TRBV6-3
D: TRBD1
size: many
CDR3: CASSYRGTGVHEQYF
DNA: TGTGCCAGCAGTTACCGCGGGACAGGGGTCCACGAGCAGTACTTC

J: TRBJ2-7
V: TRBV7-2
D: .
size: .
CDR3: CASSPTGSSRYEQYF
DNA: TGTGCCAGCAGCCCAACAGGGTCCTCGAGGTACGAGCAGTACTTC

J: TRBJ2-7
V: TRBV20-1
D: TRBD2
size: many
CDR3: CSARDLSGRVSSYEQYF
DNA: TGCAGTGCTAGAGATCTTAGCGGGCGCGTCAGCTCCTACGAGCAGTACTTC

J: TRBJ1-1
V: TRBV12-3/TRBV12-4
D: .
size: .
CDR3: CASSYGGAFTEAFF
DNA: TGTGCCAGCAGTTACGGGGGGGCCTTCACTGAAGCTTTCTTT

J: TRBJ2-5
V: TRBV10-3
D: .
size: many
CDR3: CAISESPDETQYF
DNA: TGTGCCATCAGTGAGTCCCCTGATGAGACCCAGTACTTC

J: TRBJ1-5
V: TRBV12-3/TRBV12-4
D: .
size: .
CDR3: CASSPVGRGGPQHF
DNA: TGTGCCAGCAGTCCGGTGGGCCGCGGGGGGCCCCAGCATTTT

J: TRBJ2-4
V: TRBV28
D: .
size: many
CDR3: CASSPRGTTNIQYF
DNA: TGTGCCAGCAGTCCTCGAGGGACAACTAACATTCAGTACTTC

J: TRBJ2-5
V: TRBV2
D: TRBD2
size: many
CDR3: CASSEVAGGMIQYF
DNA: TGTGCCAGCAGTGAAGTAGCGGGGGGGATGATCCAGTACTTC

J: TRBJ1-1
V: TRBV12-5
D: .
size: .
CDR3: CASASQGRTEAFF
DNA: TGTGCTAGTGCCTCCCAGGGTCGCACTGAAGCTTTCTTT

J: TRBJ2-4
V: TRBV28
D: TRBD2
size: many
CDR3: CASSLLGLAKNIQYF
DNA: TGTGCCAGCAGTTTACTCGGACTAGCGAAAAACATTCAGTACTTC

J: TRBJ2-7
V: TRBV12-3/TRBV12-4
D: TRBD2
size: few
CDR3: CASVAGAGAREQYF
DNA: TGTGCCAGCGTCGCCGGAGCGGGGGCAAGGGAGCAGTACTTC

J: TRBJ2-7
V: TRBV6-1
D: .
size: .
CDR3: CVSSLGLASYEQYF
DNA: TGTGTCAGCAGCCTGGGACTTGCCAGCTACGAGCAGTACTTC

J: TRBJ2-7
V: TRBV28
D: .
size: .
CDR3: CASSPTLHFDEQYF
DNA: TGTGCCAGCAGCCCTACACTCCATTTTGACGAGCAGTACTTC

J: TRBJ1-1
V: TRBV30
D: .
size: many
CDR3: CASADMENTEAFF
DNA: TGTGCCTCCGCGGACATGGAGAACACTGAAGCTTTCTTT